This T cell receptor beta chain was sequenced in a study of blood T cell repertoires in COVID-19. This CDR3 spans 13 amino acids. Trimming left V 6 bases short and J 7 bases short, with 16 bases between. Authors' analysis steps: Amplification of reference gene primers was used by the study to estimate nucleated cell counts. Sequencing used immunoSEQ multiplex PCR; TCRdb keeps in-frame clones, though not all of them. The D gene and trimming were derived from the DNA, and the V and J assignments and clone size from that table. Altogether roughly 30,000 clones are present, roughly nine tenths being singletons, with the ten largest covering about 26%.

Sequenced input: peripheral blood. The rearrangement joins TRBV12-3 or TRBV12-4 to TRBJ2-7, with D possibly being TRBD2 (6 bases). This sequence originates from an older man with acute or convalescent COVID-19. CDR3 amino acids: CASRGTYKGEQYF. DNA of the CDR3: TGTGCCAGCAGAGGGACTTATAAGGGGGAGCAGTACTTC.